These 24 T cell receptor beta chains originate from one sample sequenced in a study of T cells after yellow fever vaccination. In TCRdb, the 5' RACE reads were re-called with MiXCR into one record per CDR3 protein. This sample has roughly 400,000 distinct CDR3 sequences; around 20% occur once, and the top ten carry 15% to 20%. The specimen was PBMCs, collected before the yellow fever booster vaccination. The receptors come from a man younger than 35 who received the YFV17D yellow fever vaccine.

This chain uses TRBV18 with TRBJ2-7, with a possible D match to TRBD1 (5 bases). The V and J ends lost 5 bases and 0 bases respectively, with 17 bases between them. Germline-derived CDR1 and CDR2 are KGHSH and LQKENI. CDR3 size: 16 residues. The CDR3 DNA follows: TGTGCCAGCTCAACTCCGACAGCGTCGGGCTCCTACGAGCAGTACTTC. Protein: CASSTPTASGSYEQYF. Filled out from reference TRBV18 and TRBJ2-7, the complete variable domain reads NAGVMQNPRHLVRRRGQEARLRCSPMKGHSHVYWYRQLPEEGLKFMVYLQKENIIDESGMPKERFSAEFPKEGPSILRIQQVVRGDSAAYFCASSTPTASGSYEQYFGPGTRLTVT.

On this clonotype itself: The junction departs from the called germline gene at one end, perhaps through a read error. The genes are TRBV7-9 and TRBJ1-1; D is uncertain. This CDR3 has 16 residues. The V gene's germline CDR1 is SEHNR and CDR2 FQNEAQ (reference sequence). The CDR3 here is CASSLATNTKNTEAFF. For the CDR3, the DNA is TGTGCCAGCAGCCTAGCCACCAATACTAAGAACACTGAAGCTTTCTTT.

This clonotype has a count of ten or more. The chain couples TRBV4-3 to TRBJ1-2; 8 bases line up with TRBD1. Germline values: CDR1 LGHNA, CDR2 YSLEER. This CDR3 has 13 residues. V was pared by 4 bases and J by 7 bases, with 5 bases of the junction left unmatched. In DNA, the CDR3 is TGCGCCAGCAGCCCGCAGGGGGCAGCTGGCTACACCTTC. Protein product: CASSPQGAAGYTF.

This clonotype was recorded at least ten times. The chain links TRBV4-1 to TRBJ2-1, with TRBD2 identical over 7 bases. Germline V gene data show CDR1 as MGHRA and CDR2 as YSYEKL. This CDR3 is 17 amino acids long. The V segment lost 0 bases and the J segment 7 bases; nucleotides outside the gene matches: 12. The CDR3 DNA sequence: TGCGCCAGCAGCCAAGATCACGAGACTAGCCAGCGTAATGAGCAGTTCTTC. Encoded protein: CASSQDHETSQRNEQFF.

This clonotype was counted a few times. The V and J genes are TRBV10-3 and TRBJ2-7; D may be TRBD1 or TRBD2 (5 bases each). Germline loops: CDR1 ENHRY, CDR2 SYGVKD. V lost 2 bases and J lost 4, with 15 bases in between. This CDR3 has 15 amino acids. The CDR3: CAISEPRGPHYEQYF. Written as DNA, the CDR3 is TGTGCCATCAGTGAGCCGAGGGGTCCACATTACGAGCAGTACTTC.

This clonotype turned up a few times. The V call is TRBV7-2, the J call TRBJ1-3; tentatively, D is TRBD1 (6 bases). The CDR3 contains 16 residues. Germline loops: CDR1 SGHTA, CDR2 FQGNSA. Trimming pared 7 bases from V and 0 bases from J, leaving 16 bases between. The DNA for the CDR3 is TGTGCCAGCAACTTGGGACATCCGAGCTCTGGAAACACCATATATTTT. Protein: CASNLGHPSSGNTIYF.

CDR3 sequence: CASRWTGSAGELFF. The CDR3, as DNA: TGTGCCAGCAGGTGGACAGGGTCTGCCGGGGAGCTGTTTTTT. V and J are TRBV6-6 and TRBJ2-2; 8 bases are a match to TRBD1. The CDR3 spans 14 residues. Germline CDR1 MNHNY, CDR2 SVGAGI (reference sequence). Trimming removed 6 bases from V and 6 bases from J; junction bases left unmatched: 6.

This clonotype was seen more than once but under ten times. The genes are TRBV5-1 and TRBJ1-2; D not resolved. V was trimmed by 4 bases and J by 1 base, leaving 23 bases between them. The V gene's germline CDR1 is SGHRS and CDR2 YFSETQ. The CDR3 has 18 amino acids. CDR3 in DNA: TGCGCCAGCAGCCACCGCCCGAGGGAGGATTGGGGTAACTATGGCTACACCTTC. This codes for CASSHRPREDWGNYGYTF.

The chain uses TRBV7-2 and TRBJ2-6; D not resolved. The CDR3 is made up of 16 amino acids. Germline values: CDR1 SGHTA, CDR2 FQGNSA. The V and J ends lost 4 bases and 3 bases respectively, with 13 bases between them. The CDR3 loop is CASSSEPGFGANVLTF. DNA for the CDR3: TGTGCCAGCAGCTCCGAACCTGGTTTTGGGGCCAACGTCCTGACTTTC.

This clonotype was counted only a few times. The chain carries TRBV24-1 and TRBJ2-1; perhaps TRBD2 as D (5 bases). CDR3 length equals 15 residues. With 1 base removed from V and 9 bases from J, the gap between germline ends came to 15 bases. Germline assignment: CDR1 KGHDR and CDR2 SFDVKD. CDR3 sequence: CATSDLSRDGGEQFF. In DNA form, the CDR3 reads TGTGCCACCAGTGATTTATCCCGGGATGGCGGTGAGCAGTTCTTC.

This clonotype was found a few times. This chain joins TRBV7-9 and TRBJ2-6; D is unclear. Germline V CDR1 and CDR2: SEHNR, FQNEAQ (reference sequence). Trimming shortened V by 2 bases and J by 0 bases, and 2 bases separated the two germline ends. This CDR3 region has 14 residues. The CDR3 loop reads CASSLHSGANVLTF. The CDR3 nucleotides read TGTGCCAGCAGCTTACACTCTGGGGCCAACGTCCTGACTTTC. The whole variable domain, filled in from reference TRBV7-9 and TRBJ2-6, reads DTGVSQNPRHKITKRGQNVTFRCDPISEHNRLYWYRQTLGQGPEFLTYFQNEAQLEKSRLLSDRFSAERPKGSFSTLEIQRTEQGDSAMYLCASSLHSGANVLTFGAGSRLTVL.

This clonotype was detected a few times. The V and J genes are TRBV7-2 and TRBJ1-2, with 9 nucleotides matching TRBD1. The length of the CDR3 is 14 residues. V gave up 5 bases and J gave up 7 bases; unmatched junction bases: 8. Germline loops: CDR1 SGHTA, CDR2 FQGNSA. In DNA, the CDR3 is TGTGCCAGCAGCCTAGACAGGGGGTATCGTGGCTACACCTTC. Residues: CASSLDRGYRGYTF.

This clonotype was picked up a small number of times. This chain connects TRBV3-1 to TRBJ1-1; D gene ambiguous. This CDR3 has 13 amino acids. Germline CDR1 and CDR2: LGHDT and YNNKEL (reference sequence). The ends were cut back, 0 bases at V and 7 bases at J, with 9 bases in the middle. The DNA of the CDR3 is TGTGCCAGCAGCCAAGATATCCAGAATGAAGCTTTCTTT. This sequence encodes CASSQDIQNEAFF. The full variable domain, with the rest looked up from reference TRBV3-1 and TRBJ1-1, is DTAVSQTPKYLVTQMGNDKSIKCEQNLGHDTMYWYKQDSKKFLKIMFSYNNKELIINETVPNRFSPKSPDKAHLNLHINSLELGDSAVYFCASSQDIQNEAFFGQGTRLTVV.

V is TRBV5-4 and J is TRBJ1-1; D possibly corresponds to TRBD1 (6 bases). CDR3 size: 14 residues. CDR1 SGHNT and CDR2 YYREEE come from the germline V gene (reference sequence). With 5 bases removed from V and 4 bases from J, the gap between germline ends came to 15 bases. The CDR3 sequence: CASRSLQGGTEAFF. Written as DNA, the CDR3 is TGTGCCAGCAGATCCCTACAGGGTGGCACTGAAGCTTTCTTT.

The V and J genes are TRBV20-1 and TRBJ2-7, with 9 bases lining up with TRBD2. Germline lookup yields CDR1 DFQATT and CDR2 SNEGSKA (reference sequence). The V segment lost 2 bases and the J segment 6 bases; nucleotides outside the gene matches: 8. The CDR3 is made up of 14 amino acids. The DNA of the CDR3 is TGCAGTGCTAGATCCGGCGGGGGGGCCTCCGAGCAGTACTTC. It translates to CSARSGGGASEQYF.

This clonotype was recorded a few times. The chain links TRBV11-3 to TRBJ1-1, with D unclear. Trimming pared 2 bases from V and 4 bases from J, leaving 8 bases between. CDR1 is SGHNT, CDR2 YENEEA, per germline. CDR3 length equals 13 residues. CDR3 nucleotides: TGTGCCAGCAGCTTATTTGGTTCCACTGAAGCTTTCTTT. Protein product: CASSLFGSTEAFF. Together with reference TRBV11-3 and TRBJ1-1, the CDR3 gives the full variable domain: EAGVVQSPRYKIIEKKQPVAFWCNPISGHNTLYWYLQNLGQGPELLIRYENEEAVDDSQLPKDRFSAERLKGVDSTLKIQPAELGDSAVYLCASSLFGSTEAFFGQGTRLTVV.

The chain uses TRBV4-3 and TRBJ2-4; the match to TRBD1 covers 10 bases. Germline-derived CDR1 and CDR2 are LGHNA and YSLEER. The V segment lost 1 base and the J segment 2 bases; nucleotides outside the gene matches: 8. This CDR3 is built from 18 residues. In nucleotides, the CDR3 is TGCGCCAGCAGCCAAGGCCAGGGACAGGGGTTTTCCAAAAACATTCAGTACTTC. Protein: CASSQGQGQGFSKNIQYF.

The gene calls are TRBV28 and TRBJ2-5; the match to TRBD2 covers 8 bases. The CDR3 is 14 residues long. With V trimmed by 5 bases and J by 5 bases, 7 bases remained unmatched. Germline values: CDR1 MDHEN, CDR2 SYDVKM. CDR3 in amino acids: CASSPGGAGETQYF. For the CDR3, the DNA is TGTGCCAGCAGTCCCGGGGGGGCGGGGGAGACCCAGTACTTC.

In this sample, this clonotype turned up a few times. The CDR3 loop is CASRMGAGSEQYV. The CDR3 DNA is TGTGCCAGCAGGATGGGGGCGGGGAGCGAGCAGTACGTC. The chain joins TRBV2 to TRBJ2-7; D could derive from TRBD1 or TRBD2 (6 bases each). V lost 6 bases to trimming and J lost 6 bases, with 15 bases between them. This CDR3 has 13 amino acids. Germline V gene lookup returns CDR1 SNHLY and CDR2 FYNNEI.

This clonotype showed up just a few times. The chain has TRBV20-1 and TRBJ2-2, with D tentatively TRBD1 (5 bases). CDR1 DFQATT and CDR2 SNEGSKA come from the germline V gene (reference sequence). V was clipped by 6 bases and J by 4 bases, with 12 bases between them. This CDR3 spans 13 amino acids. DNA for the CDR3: TGCAGTGCAGAAGACAGCCCCACCGGGGAGCTGTTTTTT. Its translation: CSAEDSPTGELFF.

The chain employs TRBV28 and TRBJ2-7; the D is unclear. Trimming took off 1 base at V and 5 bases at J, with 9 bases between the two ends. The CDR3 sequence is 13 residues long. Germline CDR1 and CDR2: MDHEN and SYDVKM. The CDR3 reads CASSLLGAHEQYV. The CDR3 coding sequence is TGTGCCAGCAGTTTATTGGGTGCCCACGAGCAGTACGTC.

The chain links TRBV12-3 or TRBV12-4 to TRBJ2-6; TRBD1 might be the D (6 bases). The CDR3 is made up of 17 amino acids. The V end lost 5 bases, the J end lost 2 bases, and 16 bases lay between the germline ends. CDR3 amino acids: CASSPSRGNTGANVLTF. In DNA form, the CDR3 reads TGTGCCAGCAGTCCATCCAGGGGAAATACTGGGGCCAACGTCCTGACTTTC.

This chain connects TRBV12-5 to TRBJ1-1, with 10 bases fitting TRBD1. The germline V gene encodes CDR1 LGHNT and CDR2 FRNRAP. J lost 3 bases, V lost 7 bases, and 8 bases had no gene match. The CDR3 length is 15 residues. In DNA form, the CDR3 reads TGTGCTAGTGCCCCGACAGGGGGCTGGGACACTGAAGCTTTCTTT. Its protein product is CASAPTGGWDTEAFF.

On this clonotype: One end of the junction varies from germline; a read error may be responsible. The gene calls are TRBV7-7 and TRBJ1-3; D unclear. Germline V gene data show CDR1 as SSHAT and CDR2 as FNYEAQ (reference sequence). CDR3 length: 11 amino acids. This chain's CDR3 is CASTNGNTIYF. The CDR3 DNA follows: TGTGCTAGCACCAATGGAAACACCATATATTTT.